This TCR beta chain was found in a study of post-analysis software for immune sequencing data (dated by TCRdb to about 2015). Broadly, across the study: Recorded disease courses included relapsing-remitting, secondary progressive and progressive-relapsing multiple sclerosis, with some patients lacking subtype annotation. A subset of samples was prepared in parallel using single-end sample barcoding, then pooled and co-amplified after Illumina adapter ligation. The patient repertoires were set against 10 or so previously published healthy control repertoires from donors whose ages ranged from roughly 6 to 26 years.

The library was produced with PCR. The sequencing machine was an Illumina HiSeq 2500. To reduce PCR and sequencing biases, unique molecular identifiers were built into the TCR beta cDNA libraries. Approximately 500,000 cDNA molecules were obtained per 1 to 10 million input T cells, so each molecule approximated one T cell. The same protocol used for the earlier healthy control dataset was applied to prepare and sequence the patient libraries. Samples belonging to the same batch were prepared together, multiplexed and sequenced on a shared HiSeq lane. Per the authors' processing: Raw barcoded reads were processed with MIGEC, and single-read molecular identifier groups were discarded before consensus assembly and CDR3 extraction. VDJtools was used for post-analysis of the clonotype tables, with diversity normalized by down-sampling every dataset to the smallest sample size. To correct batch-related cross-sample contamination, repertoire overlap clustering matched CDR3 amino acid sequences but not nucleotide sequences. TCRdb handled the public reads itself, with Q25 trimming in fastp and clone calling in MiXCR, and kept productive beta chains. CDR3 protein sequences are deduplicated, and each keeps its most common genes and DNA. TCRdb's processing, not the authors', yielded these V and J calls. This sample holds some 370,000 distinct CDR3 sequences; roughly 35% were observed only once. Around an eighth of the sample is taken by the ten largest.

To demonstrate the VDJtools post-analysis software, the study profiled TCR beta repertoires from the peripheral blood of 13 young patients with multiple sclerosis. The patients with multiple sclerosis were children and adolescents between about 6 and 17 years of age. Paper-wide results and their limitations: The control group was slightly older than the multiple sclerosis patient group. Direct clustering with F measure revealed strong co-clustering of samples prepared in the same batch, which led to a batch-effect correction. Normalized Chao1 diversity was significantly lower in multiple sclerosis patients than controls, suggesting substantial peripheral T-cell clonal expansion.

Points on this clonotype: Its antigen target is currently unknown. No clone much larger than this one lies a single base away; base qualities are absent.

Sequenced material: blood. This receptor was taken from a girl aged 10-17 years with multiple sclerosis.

At the DNA level, the sequence is TGTGCCAGCAGTTACTCGAGAAATACGGACACTGAAGCTTTCTTT. Translated, it reads CASSYSRNTDTEAFF. The chain was built from TRBV6-2 or TRBV6-3 and TRBJ1-1, with no D gene named confidently. The junction carries 11 bases between V and J, which are trimmed by 0 bases and 3 bases respectively. CDR3 length: 15 amino acids, cysteine to phenylalanine. The sequence is cut down to CDR3 DNA, 45 bases in frame from base 1. Taken from the germline V gene, the CDR1 and CDR2 loops are MNHEY and SVGEGT.